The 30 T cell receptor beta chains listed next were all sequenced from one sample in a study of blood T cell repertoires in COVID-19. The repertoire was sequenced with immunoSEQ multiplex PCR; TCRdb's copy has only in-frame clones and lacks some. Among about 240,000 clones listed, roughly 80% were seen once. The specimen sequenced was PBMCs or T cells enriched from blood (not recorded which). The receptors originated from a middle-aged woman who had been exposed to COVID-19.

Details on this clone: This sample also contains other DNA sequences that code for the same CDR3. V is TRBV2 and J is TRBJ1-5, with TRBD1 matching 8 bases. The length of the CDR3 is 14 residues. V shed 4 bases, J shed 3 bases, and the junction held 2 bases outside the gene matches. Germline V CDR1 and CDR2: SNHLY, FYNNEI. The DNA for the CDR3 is TGTGCCAGCAGTGGGACAGGGCCCAATCAGCCCCAGCATTTT. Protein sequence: CASSGTGPNQPQHF.

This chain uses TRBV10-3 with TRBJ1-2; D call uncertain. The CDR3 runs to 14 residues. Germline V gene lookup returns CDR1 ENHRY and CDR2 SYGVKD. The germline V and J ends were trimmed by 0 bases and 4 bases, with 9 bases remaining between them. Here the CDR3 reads CAISESKGGYGYTF. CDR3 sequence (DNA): TGTGCCATCAGTGAGTCGAAGGGAGGCTATGGCTACACCTTC.

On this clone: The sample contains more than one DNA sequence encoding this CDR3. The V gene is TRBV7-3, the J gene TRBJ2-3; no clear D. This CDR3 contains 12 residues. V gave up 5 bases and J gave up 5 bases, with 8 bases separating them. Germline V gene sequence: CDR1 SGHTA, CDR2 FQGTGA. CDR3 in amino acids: CASSPGGDTQYF. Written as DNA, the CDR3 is TGTGCCAGCAGCCCTGGCGGAGATACGCAGTATTTT.

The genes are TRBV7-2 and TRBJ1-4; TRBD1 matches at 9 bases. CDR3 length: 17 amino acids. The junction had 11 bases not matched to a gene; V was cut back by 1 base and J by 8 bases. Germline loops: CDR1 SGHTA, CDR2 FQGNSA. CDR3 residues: CASSLEGLGTGLEKLFF. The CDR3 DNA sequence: TGTGCCAGCAGCTTAGAGGGTCTCGGGACAGGGTTAGAAAAACTGTTTTTT.

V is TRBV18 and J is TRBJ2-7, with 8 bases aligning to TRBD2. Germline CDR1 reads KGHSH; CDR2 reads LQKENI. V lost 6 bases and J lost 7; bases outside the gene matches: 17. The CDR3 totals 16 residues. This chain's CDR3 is CASSFYGGDTVEEQYF. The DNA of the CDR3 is TGTGCCAGCTCCTTTTACGGGGGGGACACCGTTGAGGAGCAGTACTTC. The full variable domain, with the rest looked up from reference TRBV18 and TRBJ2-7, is NAGVMQNPRHLVRRRGQEARLRCSPMKGHSHVYWYRQLPEEGLKFMVYLQKENIIDESGMPKERFSAEFPKEGPSILRIQQVVRGDSAAYFCASSFYGGDTVEEQYFGPGTRLTVT.

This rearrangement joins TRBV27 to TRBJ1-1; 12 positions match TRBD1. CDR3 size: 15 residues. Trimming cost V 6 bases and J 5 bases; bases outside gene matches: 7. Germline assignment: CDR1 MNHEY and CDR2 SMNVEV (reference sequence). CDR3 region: CASRLGQGALTEAFF. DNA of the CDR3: TGTGCCAGCAGACTGGGACAGGGGGCTTTGACTGAAGCTTTCTTT.

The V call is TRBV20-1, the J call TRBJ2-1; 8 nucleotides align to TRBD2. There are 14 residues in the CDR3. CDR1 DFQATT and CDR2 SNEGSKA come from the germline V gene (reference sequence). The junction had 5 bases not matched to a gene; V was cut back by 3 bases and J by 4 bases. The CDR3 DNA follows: TGCAGTGCTAGTCTGCGGGGGGTTTACAATGAGCAGTTCTTC. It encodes CSASLRGVYNEQFF.

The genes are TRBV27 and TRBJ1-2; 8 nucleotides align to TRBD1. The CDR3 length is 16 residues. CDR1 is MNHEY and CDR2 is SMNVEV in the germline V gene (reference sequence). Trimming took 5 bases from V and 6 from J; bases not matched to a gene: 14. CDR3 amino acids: CASSPGQGRGSNGYTF. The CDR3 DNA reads TGTGCCAGCAGTCCCGGACAGGGAAGGGGATCGAATGGCTACACCTTC.

CDR3 residues: CASSLDRLEAFF. The CDR3 nucleotides read TGTGCCAGCAGCCTGGACAGGCTTGAAGCTTTCTTT. The genes are TRBV5-8 and TRBJ1-1; 7 bases line up with TRBD1. CDR3 length: 12 residues. V gave up 4 bases and J gave up 7 bases; unmatched junction bases: 4. CDR1 is SGHTS and CDR2 is YDEGEE in the germline V gene.

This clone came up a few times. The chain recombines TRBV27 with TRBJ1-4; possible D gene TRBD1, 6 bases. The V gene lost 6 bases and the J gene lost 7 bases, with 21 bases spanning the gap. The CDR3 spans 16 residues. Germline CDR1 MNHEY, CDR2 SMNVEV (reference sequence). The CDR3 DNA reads TGTGCCAGCAGCCCGGGCGGGGGCGCATCCTTTGAAAAACTGTTTTTT. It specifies CASSPGGGASFEKLFF.

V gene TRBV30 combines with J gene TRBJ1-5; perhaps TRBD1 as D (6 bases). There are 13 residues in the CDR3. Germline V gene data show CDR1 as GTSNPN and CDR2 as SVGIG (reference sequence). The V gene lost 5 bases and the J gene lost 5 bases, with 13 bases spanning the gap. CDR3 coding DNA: TGTGCCTGGGCTAGACAGGAGGATCAGCCCCAGCATTTT. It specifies CAWARQEDQPQHF.

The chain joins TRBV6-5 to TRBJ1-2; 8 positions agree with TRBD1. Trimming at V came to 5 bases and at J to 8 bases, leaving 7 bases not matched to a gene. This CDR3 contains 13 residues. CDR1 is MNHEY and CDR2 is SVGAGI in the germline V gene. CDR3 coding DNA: TGTGCCAGCAGTCCTACAGGGGGTGTCGGCTACACCTTC. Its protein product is CASSPTGGVGYTF.

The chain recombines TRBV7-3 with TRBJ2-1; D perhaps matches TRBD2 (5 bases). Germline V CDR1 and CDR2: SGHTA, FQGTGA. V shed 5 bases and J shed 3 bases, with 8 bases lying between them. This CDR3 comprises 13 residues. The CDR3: CASSSDYYNEQFF. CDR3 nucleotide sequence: TGTGCCAGCAGCAGCGACTACTACAATGAGCAGTTCTTC.

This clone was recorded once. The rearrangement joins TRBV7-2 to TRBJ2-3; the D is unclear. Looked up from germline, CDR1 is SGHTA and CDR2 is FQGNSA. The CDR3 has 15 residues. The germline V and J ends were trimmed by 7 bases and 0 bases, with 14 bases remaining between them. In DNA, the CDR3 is TGTGCCAGCACCGTGACTGTCAGTAGCACAGATACGCAGTATTTT. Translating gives CASTVTVSSTDTQYF. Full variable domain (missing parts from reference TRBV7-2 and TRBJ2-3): GAGVSQSPSNKVTEKGKDVELRCDPISGHTALYWYRQSLGQGLEFLIYFQGNSAPDKSGLPSDRFSAERTGGSVSTLTIQRTQQEDSAVYLCASTVTVSSTDTQYFGPGTRLTVL.

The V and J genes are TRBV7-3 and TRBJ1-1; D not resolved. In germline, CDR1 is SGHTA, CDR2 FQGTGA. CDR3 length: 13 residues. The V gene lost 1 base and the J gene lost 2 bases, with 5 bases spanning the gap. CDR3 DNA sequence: TGTGCCAGCAGCTTAATGAGAAACACTGAAGCTTTCTTT. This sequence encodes CASSLMRNTEAFF. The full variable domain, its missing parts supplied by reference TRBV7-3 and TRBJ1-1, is GAGVSQTPSNKVTEKGKYVELRCDPISGHTALYWYRQSLGQGPEFLIYFQGTGAADDSGLPNDRFFAVRPEGSVSTLKIQRTERGDSAVYLCASSLMRNTEAFFGQGTRLTVV.

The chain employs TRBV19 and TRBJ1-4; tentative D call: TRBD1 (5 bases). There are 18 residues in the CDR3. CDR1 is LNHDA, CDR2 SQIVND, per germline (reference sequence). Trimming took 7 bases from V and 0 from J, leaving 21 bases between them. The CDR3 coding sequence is TGTGCCAGTACCCCCCCCGGGGAGGTGGGGGCAACTAATGAAAAACTGTTTTTT. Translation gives CASTPPGEVGATNEKLFF.

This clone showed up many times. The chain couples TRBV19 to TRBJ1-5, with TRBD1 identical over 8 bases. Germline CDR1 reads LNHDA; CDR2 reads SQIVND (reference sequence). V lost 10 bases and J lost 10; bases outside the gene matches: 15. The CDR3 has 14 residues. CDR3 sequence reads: CATSGQGPTRPQHF. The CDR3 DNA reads TGTGCCACCTCCGGACAGGGACCTACCCGACCCCAGCATTTT.

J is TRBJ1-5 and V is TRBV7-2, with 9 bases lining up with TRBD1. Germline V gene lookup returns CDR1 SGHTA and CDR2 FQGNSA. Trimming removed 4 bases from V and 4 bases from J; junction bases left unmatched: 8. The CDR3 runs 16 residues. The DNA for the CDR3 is TGTGCCAGCAGCTCACAAGGACAGGGGTCGAATCAGCCCCAGCATTTT. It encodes CASSSQGQGSNQPQHF.

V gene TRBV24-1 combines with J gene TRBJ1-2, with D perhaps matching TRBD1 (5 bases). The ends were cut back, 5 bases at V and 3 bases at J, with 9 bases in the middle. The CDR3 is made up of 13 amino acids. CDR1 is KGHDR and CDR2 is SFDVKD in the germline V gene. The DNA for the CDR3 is TGTGCCACCAGTGCGGGGGAGCACTATGGCTACACCTTC. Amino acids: CATSAGEHYGYTF.

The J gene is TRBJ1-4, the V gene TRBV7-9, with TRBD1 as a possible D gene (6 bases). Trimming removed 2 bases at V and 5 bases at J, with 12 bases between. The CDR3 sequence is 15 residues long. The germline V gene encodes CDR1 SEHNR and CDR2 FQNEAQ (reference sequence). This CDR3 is CASSLSPGVNEKLFF. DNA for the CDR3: TGTGCCAGCAGCTTATCGCCAGGGGTGAATGAAAAACTGTTTTTT.

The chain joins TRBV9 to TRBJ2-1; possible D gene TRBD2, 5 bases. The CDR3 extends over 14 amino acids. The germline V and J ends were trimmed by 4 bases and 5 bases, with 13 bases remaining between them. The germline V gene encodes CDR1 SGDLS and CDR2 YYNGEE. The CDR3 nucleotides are TGTGCCAGCAGCCCCCGGGATCCCGACAATGAGCAGTTCTTC. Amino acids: CASSPRDPDNEQFF. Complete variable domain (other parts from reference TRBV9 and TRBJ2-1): DSGVTQTPKHLITATGQRVTLRCSPRSGDLSVYWYQQSLDQGLQFLIQYYNGEERAKGNILERFSAQQFPDLHSELNLSSLELGDSALYFCASSPRDPDNEQFFGPGTRLTVL.

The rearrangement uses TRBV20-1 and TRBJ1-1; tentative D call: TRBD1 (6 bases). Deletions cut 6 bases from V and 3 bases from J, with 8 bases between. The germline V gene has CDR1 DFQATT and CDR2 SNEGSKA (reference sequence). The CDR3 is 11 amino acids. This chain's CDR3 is CSARTDTEAFF. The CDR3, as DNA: TGCAGTGCAAGGACAGACACTGAAGCTTTCTTT.

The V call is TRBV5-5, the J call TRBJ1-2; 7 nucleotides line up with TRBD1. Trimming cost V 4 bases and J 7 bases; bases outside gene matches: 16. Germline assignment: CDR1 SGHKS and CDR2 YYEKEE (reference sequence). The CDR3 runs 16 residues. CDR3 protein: CASSPGTASNRGGYTF. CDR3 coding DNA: TGTGCCAGCAGCCCCGGGACAGCCTCAAACCGGGGTGGCTACACCTTC. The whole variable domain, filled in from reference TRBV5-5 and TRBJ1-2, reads DAGVTQSPTHLIKTRGQQVTLRCSPISGHKSVSWYQQVLGQGPQFIFQYYEKEERGRGNFPDRFSARQFPNYSSELNVNALLLGDSALYLCASSPGTASNRGGYTFGSGTRLTVV.

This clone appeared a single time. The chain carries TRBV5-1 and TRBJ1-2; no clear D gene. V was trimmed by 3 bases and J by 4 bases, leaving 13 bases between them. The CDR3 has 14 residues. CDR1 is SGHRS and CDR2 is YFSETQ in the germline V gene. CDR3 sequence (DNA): TGCGCCAGCAGCTACGAACCCGGGTTCTATGGCTACACCTTC. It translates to CASSYEPGFYGYTF.

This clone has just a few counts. The CDR3 DNA reads as TGTGCCAGCAGCATGACAGGGGGGACGGATTGGAACACTGAAGCTTTCTTT. It is translated as CASSMTGGTDWNTEAFF. The V and J genes are TRBV5-8 and TRBJ1-1, with 9 bases lining up with TRBD1. Trimming took 4 bases from V and 1 from J; bases not matched to a gene: 11. From germline, CDR1 is SGHTS and CDR2 YDEGEE. The CDR3 covers 17 residues.

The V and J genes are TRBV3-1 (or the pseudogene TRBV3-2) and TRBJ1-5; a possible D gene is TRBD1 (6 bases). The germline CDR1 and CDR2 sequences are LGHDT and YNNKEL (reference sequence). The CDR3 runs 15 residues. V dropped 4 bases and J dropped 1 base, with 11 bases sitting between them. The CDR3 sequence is CASSLTGRSNQPQHF. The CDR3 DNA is TGTGCCAGCAGCCTCACAGGGAGAAGCAATCAGCCCCAGCATTTT.

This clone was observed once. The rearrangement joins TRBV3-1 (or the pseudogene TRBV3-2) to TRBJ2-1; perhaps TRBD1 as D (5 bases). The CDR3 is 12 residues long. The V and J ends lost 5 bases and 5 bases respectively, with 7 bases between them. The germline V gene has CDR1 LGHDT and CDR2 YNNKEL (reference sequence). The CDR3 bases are TGTGCCAGCAGCTTGACAGACAATGAGCAGTTCTTC. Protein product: CASSLTDNEQFF.

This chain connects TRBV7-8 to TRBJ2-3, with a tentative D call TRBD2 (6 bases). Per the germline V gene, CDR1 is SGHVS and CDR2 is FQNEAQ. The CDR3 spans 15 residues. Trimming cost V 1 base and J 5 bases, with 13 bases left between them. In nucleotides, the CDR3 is TGTGCCAGCAGCTTAGTACTAGCTTGGGGAGATACGCAGTATTTT. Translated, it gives CASSLVLAWGDTQYF.

CDR3 amino acids: CASSPTGTGLDSPLHF. CDR3 DNA: TGTGCCAGCTCTCCTACCGGGACAGGGTTGGATTCACCCCTCCACTTT. The rearrangement uses TRBV18 and TRBJ1-6; 9 nucleotides match TRBD1. The germline CDR1 and CDR2 sequences are KGHSH and LQKENI. This CDR3 region has 16 residues. V lost 6 bases to trimming and J lost 8 bases; unmatched junction nucleotides: 11.

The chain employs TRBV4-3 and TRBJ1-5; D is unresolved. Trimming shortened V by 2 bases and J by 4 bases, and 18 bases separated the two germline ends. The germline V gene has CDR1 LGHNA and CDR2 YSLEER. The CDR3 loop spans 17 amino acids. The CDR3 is CASSQYWETGRNQPQHF. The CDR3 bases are TGCGCCAGCAGCCAATACTGGGAGACCGGGAGGAATCAGCCCCAGCATTTT.